The TCR beta chain under discussion was sequenced for a study of T cell responses to AZD1222 COVID-19 vaccine. Notes on the study in general: Donors, mostly white British, included more females; clonal diversity was possibly underestimated.

Comments on this clone: Antigen: not known.

Only in-frame clones appear in the TCRdb table, and some are missing; sequencing was by immunoSEQ multiplex PCR. The sample carries roughly 100,000 clones, 93% recorded once. J was trimmed by 8 bases and V by 5 bases; bases with no gene match: 5. This CDR3 contains 11 residues. Germline values: CDR1 DFQATT, CDR2 SNEGSKA (reference sequence). The origin of this receptor is an adult in good health. The specimen was peripheral blood, collected on day 0 of AZD1222 vaccination. The rearrangement joins TRBV20-1 to TRBJ1-1, with 7 bases identical to TRBD1. This CDR3 reads CSAPDRSEAFF. The CDR3 DNA reads as TGCAGTGCTCCGGACAGGTCGGAAGCTTTCTTT.